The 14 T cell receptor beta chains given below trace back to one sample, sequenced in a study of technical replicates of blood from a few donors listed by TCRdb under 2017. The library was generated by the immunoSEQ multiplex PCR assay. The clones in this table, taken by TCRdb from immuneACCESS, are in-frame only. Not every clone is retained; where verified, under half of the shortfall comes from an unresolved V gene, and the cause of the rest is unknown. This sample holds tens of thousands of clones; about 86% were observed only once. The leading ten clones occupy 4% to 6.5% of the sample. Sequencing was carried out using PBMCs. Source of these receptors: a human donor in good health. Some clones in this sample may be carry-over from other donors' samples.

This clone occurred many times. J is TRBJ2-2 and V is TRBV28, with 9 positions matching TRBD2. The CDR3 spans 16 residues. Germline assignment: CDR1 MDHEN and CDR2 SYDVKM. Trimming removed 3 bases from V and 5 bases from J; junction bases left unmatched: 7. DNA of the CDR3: TGTGCCAGCAGTTTGGGCGGGAGGGCCGGGACCGGGGAGCTGTTTTTT. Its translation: CASSLGGRAGTGELFF.

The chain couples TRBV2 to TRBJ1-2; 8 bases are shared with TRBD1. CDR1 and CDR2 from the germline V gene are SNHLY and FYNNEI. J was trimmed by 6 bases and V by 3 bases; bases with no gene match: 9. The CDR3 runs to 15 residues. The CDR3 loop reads CASSEGLTGENGYTF. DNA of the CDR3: TGTGCCAGCAGTGAGGGTTTGACAGGGGAAAATGGCTACACCTTC.

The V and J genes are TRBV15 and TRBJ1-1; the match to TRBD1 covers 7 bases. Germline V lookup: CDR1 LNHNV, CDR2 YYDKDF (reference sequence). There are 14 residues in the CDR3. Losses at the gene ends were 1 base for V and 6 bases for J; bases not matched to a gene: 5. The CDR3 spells CATSRGDRAAEAFF. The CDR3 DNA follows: TGTGCCACCAGCAGAGGCGACAGGGCCGCTGAAGCTTTCTTT.

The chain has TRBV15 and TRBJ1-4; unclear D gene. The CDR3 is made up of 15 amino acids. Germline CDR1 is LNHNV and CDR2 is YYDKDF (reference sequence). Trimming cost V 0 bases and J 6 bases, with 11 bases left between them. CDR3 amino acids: CATSRDVYSDEKLFF. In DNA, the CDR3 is TGTGCCACCAGCAGAGATGTGTACAGTGATGAAAAACTGTTTTTT.

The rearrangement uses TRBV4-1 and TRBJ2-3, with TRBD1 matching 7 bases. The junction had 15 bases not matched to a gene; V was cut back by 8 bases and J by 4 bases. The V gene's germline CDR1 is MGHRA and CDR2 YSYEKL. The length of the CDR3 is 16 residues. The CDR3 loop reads CASSNWGKGAPDTQYF. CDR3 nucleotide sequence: TGCGCCAGCTCCAACTGGGGGAAGGGGGCTCCAGATACGCAGTATTTT.

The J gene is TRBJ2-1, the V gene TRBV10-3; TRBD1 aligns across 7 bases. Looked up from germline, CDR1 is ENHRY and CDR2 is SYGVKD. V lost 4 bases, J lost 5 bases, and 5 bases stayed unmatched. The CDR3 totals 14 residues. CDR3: CAISGTGTDNEQFF. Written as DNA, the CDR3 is TGTGCCATCAGTGGGACCGGGACAGACAATGAGCAGTTCTTC.

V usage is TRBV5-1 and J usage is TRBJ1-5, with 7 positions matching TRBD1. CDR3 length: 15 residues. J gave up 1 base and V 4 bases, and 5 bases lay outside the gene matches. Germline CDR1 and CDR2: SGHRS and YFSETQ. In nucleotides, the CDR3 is TGCGCCAGCAGCCCGGAAGGGGGCAGCAATCAGCCCCAGCATTTT. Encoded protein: CASSPEGGSNQPQHF. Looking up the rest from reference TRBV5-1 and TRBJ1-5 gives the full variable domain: KAGVTQTPRYLIKTRGQQVTLSCSPISGHRSVSWYQQTPGQGLQFLFEYFSETQRNKGNFPGRFSGRQFSNSRSEMNVSTLELGDSALYLCASSPEGGSNQPQHFGDGTRLSIL.

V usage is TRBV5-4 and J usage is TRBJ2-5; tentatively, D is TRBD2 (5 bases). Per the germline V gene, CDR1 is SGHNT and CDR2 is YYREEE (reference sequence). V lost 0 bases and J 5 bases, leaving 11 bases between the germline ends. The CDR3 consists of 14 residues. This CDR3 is CASSLAQRGETQYF. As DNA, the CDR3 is TGTGCCAGCAGCTTGGCCCAGCGAGGGGAGACCCAGTACTTC.

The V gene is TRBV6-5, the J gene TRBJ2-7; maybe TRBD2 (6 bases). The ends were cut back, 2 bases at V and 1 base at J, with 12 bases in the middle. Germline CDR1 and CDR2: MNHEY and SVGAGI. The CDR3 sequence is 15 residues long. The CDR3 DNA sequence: TGTGCCAGCAGTTACCGGCAGGGAGGATCCTACGAGCAGTACTTC. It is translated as CASSYRQGGSYEQYF.

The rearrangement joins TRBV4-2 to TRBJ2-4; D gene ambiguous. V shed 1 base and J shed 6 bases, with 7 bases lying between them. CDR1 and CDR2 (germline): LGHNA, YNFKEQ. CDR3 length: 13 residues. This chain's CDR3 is CASSQAVINIQYF. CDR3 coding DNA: TGTGCCAGCAGCCAAGCGGTCATAAACATTCAGTACTTC.

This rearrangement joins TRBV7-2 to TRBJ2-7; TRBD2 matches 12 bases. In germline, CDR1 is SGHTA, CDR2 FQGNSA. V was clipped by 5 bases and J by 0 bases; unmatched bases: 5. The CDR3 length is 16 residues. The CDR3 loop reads CASSRLAGGSSYEQYF. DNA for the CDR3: TGTGCCAGCAGCCGGCTAGCGGGAGGGAGCTCCTACGAGCAGTACTTC.

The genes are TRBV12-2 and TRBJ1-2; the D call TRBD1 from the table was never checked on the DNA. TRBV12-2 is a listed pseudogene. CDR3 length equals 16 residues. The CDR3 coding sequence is TGTGCAAGTCGCTCCGTGACATTCAGGGGAGACTATGGCTACACCTTC. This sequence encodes CASRSVTFRGDYGYTF.

The CDR3 loop is CASSQDLAVNYGYTF. CDR3 bases: TGCGCCAGCAGCCAAGATCTAGCAGTTAACTATGGCTACACCTTC. The chain carries TRBV4-1 and TRBJ1-2; D gene ambiguous. V was pared by 0 bases and J by 1 base, with 9 bases between. CDR1 is MGHRA and CDR2 is YSYEKL in the germline V gene. The CDR3 is made up of 15 amino acids.

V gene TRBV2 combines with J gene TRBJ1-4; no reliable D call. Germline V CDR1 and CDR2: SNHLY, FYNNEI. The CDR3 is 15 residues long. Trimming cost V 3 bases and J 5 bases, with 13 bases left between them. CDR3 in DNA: TGTGCCAGCAGTGATTCGAGGCTCCCGAATGAAAAACTGTTTTTT. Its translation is CASSDSRLPNEKLFF.